Below, 26 T cell receptor beta chains from the same sample are listed, as sequenced in a study of blood T cell repertoires in COVID-19. Profiled with immunoSEQ multiplex PCR; TCRdb holds only in-frame clones, not every one. The sample consists of 85,000 to 130,000 clones, around 87% of them appearing once. The material sequenced was peripheral blood. The source of these receptors is a man aged 45-65 years with acute or convalescent COVID-19.

This clone was seen a few times. The gene calls are TRBV6-5 and TRBJ1-4; D is uncertain. This CDR3 spans 13 amino acids. Germline V gene data show CDR1 as MNHEY and CDR2 as SVGAGI. V lost 6 bases and J lost 4, with 9 bases in between. For the CDR3, the DNA is TGTGCCAGCAGGGTCGGGATTAATGAAAAACTGTTTTTT. This sequence encodes CASRVGINEKLFF.

This clone was observed once. For the CDR3, the DNA is TGTGCCAGTAGGGGACTTAGCGTATCTGGGGCCAACGTCCTGACTTTC. It yields the protein CASRGLSVSGANVLTF. The chain carries TRBV19 and TRBJ2-6; maybe TRBD2 (6 bases). Between the trimmed V and J ends, which lost 6 bases and 1 base, there was a span of 13 bases. This CDR3 is built from 16 residues. CDR1 and CDR2 (germline): LNHDA, SQIVND (reference sequence).

The chain has TRBV30 and TRBJ2-5; 10 bases line up with TRBD1. This CDR3 spans 13 amino acids. Germline-derived CDR1 and CDR2 are GTSNPN and SVGIG (reference sequence). V lost 6 bases, J lost 5 bases, and 6 bases stayed unmatched. The CDR3: CACDRGRSETQYF. CDR3 sequence (DNA): TGTGCCTGCGACAGGGGGCGAAGCGAGACCCAGTACTTC.

V is TRBV15 and J is TRBJ2-1; 11 bases map to TRBD2. CDR3 size: 19 residues. The trim removed 2 bases at V and 6 bases at J, leaving 15 bases unmatched. CDR1 is LNHNV, CDR2 YYDKDF, per germline (reference sequence). CDR3 residues: CATSRTEGKLAGVVNEQFF. In nucleotides, the CDR3 is TGTGCCACCAGCAGAACTGAAGGAAAACTAGCGGGAGTAGTCAATGAGCAGTTCTTC.

The rearrangement links TRBV4-1 to TRBJ2-3; 9 nucleotides match TRBD2. Trimming took 1 base from V and 1 from J; bases not matched to a gene: 12. The CDR3 runs to 19 residues. Germline V lookup: CDR1 MGHRA, CDR2 YSYEKL. The CDR3 protein is CASSQGASGAARRTDTQYF. CDR3 nucleotide sequence: TGCGCCAGCAGCCAAGGGGCTAGCGGGGCCGCCCGTCGCACAGATACGCAGTATTTT.

The V gene is TRBV19, the J gene TRBJ2-7; 8 nucleotides match TRBD1. The V segment lost 3 bases and the J segment 6 bases; nucleotides outside the gene matches: 4. This CDR3 has 13 residues. Germline assignment: CDR1 LNHDA and CDR2 SQIVND (reference sequence). The CDR3 DNA reads as TGTGCCAGTAGTATCAGGGGGCGGAGCGAGCAGTACTTC. Translating it yields CASSIRGRSEQYF.

This clone has just one count. The chain links TRBV3-1 (or the pseudogene TRBV3-2) to TRBJ2-2; no clear D. This CDR3 is built from 14 residues. In germline, CDR1 is LGHDT, CDR2 YNNKEL (reference sequence). The V gene lost 5 bases and the J gene lost 4 bases, with 11 bases spanning the gap. The CDR3, as DNA: TGTGCCAGCAGCTTAGAAAGTGGCACCGGGGAGCTGTTTTTT. Its protein product is CASSLESGTGELFF.

This chain uses TRBV20-1 with TRBJ2-3, with D tentatively TRBD2 (5 bases). CDR1 and CDR2 (germline): DFQATT, SNEGSKA (reference sequence). Trimming shortened V by 1 base and J by 6 bases, and 5 bases separated the two germline ends. This CDR3 spans 11 amino acids. Here the CDR3 DNA reads TGCAGTGCTAGAGGCGGGGATACGCAGTATTTT. This codes for CSARGGDTQYF.

The V gene is TRBV27, the J gene TRBJ2-1; TRBD2 agrees at 8 bases. Trimming at V came to 5 bases and at J to 4 bases, leaving 7 bases not matched to a gene. The CDR3 length is 15 residues. Germline V CDR1 and CDR2: MNHEY, SMNVEV (reference sequence). The CDR3 protein is CASSTSSGPYNEQFF. The CDR3 nucleotides are TGTGCCAGCAGTACCTCTAGCGGGCCTTACAATGAGCAGTTCTTC.

The chain has TRBV6-6 and TRBJ2-7; 10 positions match TRBD2. The CDR3 consists of 16 residues. Per the germline V gene, CDR1 is MNHNY and CDR2 is SVGAGI (reference sequence). With 2 bases clipped from V and 0 bases from J, the junction kept 4 bases outside the gene matches. CDR3 nucleotide sequence: TGTGCCAGCAGTTACCGATTAGCGGGAGGCTCCTACGAGCAGTACTTC. Translating it yields CASSYRLAGGSYEQYF.

This clone has only a few counts. The chain couples TRBV3-1 (or the pseudogene TRBV3-2) to TRBJ1-1, with 10 bases that match TRBD1. The CDR3 is made up of 14 amino acids. Trimming took 1 base from V and 4 from J; bases not matched to a gene: 0. Per germline, CDR1 LGHDT and CDR2 YNNKEL (reference sequence). The CDR3 protein is CASSQGTGGTEAFF. For the CDR3, the DNA is TGTGCCAGCAGCCAAGGGACAGGGGGCACTGAAGCTTTCTTT.

This clone turned up a few times. The V gene is TRBV7-9, the J gene TRBJ1-1; 7 nucleotides line up with TRBD1. The CDR3 runs 14 residues. With 4 bases clipped from V and 0 bases from J, the junction kept 2 bases outside the gene matches. Germline assignment: CDR1 SEHNR and CDR2 FQNEAQ (reference sequence). The CDR3 DNA follows: TGTGCCAGCAGCTACAGGGGTATGAACACTGAAGCTTTCTTT. Residues: CASSYRGMNTEAFF.

This clone appeared a single time. The rearrangement joins TRBV6-5 to TRBJ2-1; D is possibly TRBD1 (6 bases). The germline CDR1 and CDR2 sequences are MNHEY and SVGAGI. There are 13 residues in the CDR3. Deletions cut 6 bases from V and 4 bases from J, with 10 bases between. CDR3 nucleotides: TGTGCCAGCAGGGACAGTCCGTACAATGAGCAGTTCTTC. Residues: CASRDSPYNEQFF.

The V gene is TRBV12-3 or TRBV12-4, the J gene TRBJ2-3; D perhaps matches TRBD2 (6 bases). Trimming cost V 10 bases and J 2 bases, with 13 bases left between them. This CDR3 has 13 residues. CDR3 DNA sequence: TGTGCCACGACGCGGGGATACACAGATACGCAGTATTTT. It specifies CATTRGYTDTQYF.

V and J are TRBV19 and TRBJ2-1; TRBD1 aligns across 9 bases. Per germline, CDR1 LNHDA and CDR2 SQIVND (reference sequence). Unmatched junction bases numbered 9, after V lost 3 bases and J lost 9 bases. CDR3 length: 15 residues. CDR3 loop: CASSIGGQGLGEQFF. CDR3 bases: TGTGCCAGTAGTATCGGGGGACAGGGATTGGGTGAGCAGTTCTTC.

The CDR3 region has the DNA TGTGCCAGCAATTATCAGACAGGAGAAGGAGCTTGGGGCTACACCTTC. It encodes CASNYQTGEGAWGYTF. This chain uses TRBV28 with TRBJ1-2; tentative D call: TRBD1 (6 bases). V lost 7 bases and J 8 bases, leaving 26 bases between the germline ends. From germline, CDR1 is MDHEN and CDR2 SYDVKM. CDR3 length: 16 amino acids.

J is TRBJ2-7 and V is TRBV18, with 9 nucleotides matching TRBD1. CDR3 length: 15 residues. V shed 3 bases and J 6 bases; nucleotides not matched to a gene: 9. CDR1 and CDR2 (germline): KGHSH, LQKENI. The CDR3 here is CASSPSTGTGTEQYF. For the CDR3, the DNA is TGTGCCAGCTCACCTTCTACCGGGACAGGGACCGAGCAGTACTTC.

This rearrangement joins TRBV4-1 to TRBJ1-5; D is undetermined. Germline V gene data show CDR1 as MGHRA and CDR2 as YSYEKL. V was shortened by 1 base and J by 2 bases, with 18 bases between the two germline ends. The CDR3 runs 18 residues. This CDR3 reads CASSQGSGINVGNQPQHF. The CDR3 nucleotides are TGCGCCAGCAGCCAAGGTAGCGGGATTAATGTCGGCAATCAGCCCCAGCATTTT.

V usage is TRBV15 and J usage is TRBJ2-1; 13 bases align to TRBD2. Germline assignment: CDR1 LNHNV and CDR2 YYDKDF (reference sequence). The CDR3 consists of 17 residues. The V gene end was trimmed by 3 bases and the J gene end by 4 bases; junction bases not matched to a gene: 6. In DNA form, the CDR3 reads TGTGCCACCAGCAGCGCTAAGGGACTAGCGGGATACAATGAGCAGTTCTTC. Its translation: CATSSAKGLAGYNEQFF.

The rearrangement links TRBV11-2 to TRBJ1-6; perhaps TRBD1 as D (6 bases). Germline V gene lookup returns CDR1 SGHAT and CDR2 FQNNGV. Trimming took 5 bases from V and 7 from J, leaving 15 bases between them. This CDR3 has 15 amino acids. Written as DNA, the CDR3 is TGTGCCAGCAGCCCGGCCCGGGGACAAAATTCACCCCTCCACTTT. Residues: CASSPARGQNSPLHF. The complete variable domain, with remaining parts taken from reference TRBV11-2 and TRBJ1-6, reads EAGVAQSPRYKIIEKRQSVAFWCNPISGHATLYWYQQILGQGPKLLIQFQNNGVVDDSQLPKDRFSAERLKGVDSTLKIQPAKLEDSAVYLCASSPARGQNSPLHFGNGTRLTVT.

The chain is built from TRBV28 and TRBJ2-3, with D tentatively TRBD2 (6 bases). The CDR3 has 14 amino acids. Trimming shortened V by 5 bases and J by 2 bases, and 11 bases separated the two germline ends. CDR1 is MDHEN and CDR2 is SYDVKM in the germline V gene. CDR3 nucleotide sequence: TGTGCCAGCAGTCCCAGCGGGCCCACAGATACGCAGTATTTT. Protein sequence: CASSPSGPTDTQYF. The variable domain in full, completed from reference TRBV28 and TRBJ2-3, reads DVKVTQSSRYLVKRTGEKVFLECVQDMDHENMFWYRQDPGLGLRLIYFSYDVKMKEKGDIPEGYSVSREKKERFSLILESASTNQTSMYLCASSPSGPTDTQYFGPGTRLTVL.

The chain combines TRBV7-9 with TRBJ2-7, with D perhaps matching TRBD2 (7 bases). The germline CDR1 and CDR2 sequences are SEHNR and FQNEAQ (reference sequence). The CDR3 consists of 13 residues. Trimming pared 1 base from V and 9 bases from J, leaving 13 bases between. The CDR3 bases are TGTGCCAGCAGCTTAGTATCGGGGGGCGGGCAGTACTTC. Translation gives CASSLVSGGGQYF.

The genes are TRBV2 and TRBJ1-5; D gene ambiguous. The CDR3 totals 12 residues. Per germline, CDR1 SNHLY and CDR2 FYNNEI. V lost 4 bases, J lost 9 bases, and 10 bases lay in between. The CDR3 spells CASSGVRSPQHF. The CDR3 DNA sequence: TGTGCCAGCAGTGGTGTCCGGTCGCCCCAGCATTTT.

The V and J genes are TRBV7-9 and TRBJ2-7; D is unresolved. V shed 4 bases and J shed 3 bases, with 7 bases lying between them. Germline loops: CDR1 SEHNR, CDR2 FQNEAQ (reference sequence). This CDR3 region has 12 residues. The CDR3 sequence: CASSSVLYEQYF. The CDR3 DNA reads TGTGCCAGCAGCTCGGTTCTCTACGAGCAGTACTTC.

This clone was detected a few times. The chain uses TRBV9 and TRBJ2-7; a weak D match, TRBD2 (7 bases). Per germline, CDR1 SGDLS and CDR2 YYNGEE. The V and J ends lost 3 bases and 0 bases respectively, with 13 bases between them. The CDR3 totals 15 residues. CDR3 in amino acids: CASSAGGGNSYEQYF. As DNA, the CDR3 is TGTGCCAGCAGCGCTGGGGGGGGCAACTCCTACGAGCAGTACTTC.

This clone was seen ten or more times. The chain joins TRBV6-5 to TRBJ2-2; 11 nucleotides align to TRBD2. Trimming cost V 2 bases and J 1 base; bases outside gene matches: 0. Germline V CDR1 and CDR2: MNHEY, SVGAGI. There are 16 residues in the CDR3. The CDR3 sequence: CASSYGTSGNTGELFF. The CDR3 DNA sequence: TGTGCCAGCAGTTACGGGACTAGCGGGAACACCGGGGAGCTGTTTTTT.